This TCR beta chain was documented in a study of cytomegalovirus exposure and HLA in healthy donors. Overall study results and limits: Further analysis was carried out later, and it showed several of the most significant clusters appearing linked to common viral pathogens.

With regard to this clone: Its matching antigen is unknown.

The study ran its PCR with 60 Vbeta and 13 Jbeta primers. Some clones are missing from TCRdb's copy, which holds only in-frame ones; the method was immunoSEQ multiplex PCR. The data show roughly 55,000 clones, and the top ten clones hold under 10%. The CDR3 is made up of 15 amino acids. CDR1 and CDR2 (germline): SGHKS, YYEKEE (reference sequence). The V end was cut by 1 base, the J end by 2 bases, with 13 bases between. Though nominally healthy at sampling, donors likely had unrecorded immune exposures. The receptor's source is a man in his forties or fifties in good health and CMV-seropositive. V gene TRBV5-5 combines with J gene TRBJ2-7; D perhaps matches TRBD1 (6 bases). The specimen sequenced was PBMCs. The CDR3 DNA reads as TGTGCCAGCAGCTTGTCAGGGGTCGGTCCCTACGAGCAGTACTTC. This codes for CASSLSGVGPYEQYF.